This T cell receptor (beta chain) was documented in a study of CD8+ T cells in alopecia areata. Study outcomes and limitations: Lesional tissue from the scalp (especially in alopecia totalis/universalis) showed higher clonality than normal scalp. Persistence of many expanded lesional clones was seen in scalp and blood during tofacitinib.

V was cut by 0 bases and J by 7 bases, with 18 bases left in between. The CDR3 is 16 amino acids. As concerns this clone: The antigen is not known.

cDNA serving as the sequencing template came from extracted, reverse transcribed RNA. Here immunoSEQ multiplex PCR was the method, and the copy in TCRdb shows in-frame clones only, minus some. The sample comprises a few hundred thousand clones, more than 55% of which are singletons, and around 1.3% rests with the top ten. Treatment described: oral pan-JAK inhibitor, 5-10 mg twice daily. This clonotype was obtained from a human donor with alopecia areata. The rearrangement links TRBV23-1 to TRBJ1-2; maybe TRBD1 (5 bases). TRBV23-1 is an open reading frame, and its role is uncertain. The starting material was CD4+ T cells sorted from blood, obtained at week 44, from a patient treated with tofacitinib. This CDR3 is CASSQSIGSRVGGYTF. For the CDR3, the DNA is TGCGCCAGCAGTCAATCGATTGGCTCCAGGGTGGGTGGCTACACCTTC.